Listed below are T cell receptor beta chains from one sample, sequenced in a study of identical twins. TCRdb redid the calling of the 5' RACE reads with MiXCR, one entry per CDR3 protein. Here the sample spans fewer than 250,000 distinct CDR3 sequences, approximately 9% being singletons. The sample was memory (CD45RO+) T cells sorted from blood. These receptors originate from a young woman in good health. The CDR3 runs from the conserved cysteine through the conserved F or W. Each record gives: D gene, clone size, V gene, J gene, CDR3 protein, CDR3 DNA. The D gene is left open where the match is weak. A clone size is listed for some rows: how often the clone was seen (once, few, many), or a class if it is expanded.

-,few,TRBV10-3,TRBJ1-6,CAISSRPQAPGSPLHF,TGTGCCATCAGCTCCCGCCCGCAAGCGCCTGGTTCACCCCTCCACTTT
TRBD1,-,TRBV2,TRBJ2-1,CASTGQGAPGFF,TGTGCCAGCACGGGACAGGGGGCGCCGGGGTTCTTC
-,few,TRBV7-9,TRBJ1-1,CASSNVEGAEAFF,TGTGCCAGCTCTAACGTCGAGGGGGCTGAAGCTTTCTTT
-,few,TRBV6-5,TRBJ2-1,CASLAPYNEQFF,TGTGCCAGCCTTGCGCCTTACAATGAGCAGTTCTTC
TRBD1,few,TRBV3-1,TRBJ1-1,CASGNRGRSTEAFF,TGTGCCAGCGGAAACAGGGGGCGAAGCACTGAAGCTTTCTTT
-,-,TRBV6-5,TRBJ2-3,CASSYSLGGVRDTQYF,TGTGCCAGCAGTTACTCTTTAGGGGGGGTAAGAGATACGCAGTATTTT
-,few,TRBV7-9,TRBJ1-3,CASSDYRATGNTIYF,TGTGCCAGCAGCGACTACCGGGCCACTGGAAACACCATATATTTT
TRBD2,-,TRBV25-1,TRBJ2-1,CASSSDRGRHNEQFF,TGTGCCAGCAGTTCTGATCGCGGGAGACACAATGAGCAGTTCTTC
-,few,TRBV11-2,TRBJ2-1,CASSSSPGRQGEQFF,TGTGCCAGCAGCTCCTCCCCCGGGAGACAGGGTGAGCAGTTCTTC
-,-,TRBV27,TRBJ2-3,CASSLGGGSTSTDTQYF,TGTGCCAGCAGTTTAGGTGGCGGGTCGACCTCCACAGATACGCAGTATTTT
TRBD1,few,TRBV20-1,TRBJ1-2,CSAMTGGLGYTF,TGCAGTGCGATGACAGGGGGCCTTGGCTACACCTTC
-,few,TRBV20-1,TRBJ2-2,CSARDTRGELFF,TGCAGTGCTAGAGATACCCGCGGGGAGCTGTTTTTT
-,-,TRBV6-2/TRBV6-3,TRBJ1-6,CASKGDSYNSPLHF,TGTGCCAGCAAAGGGGATTCCTATAATTCACCCCTCCACTTT
-,many,TRBV20-1,TRBJ1-4,CSARERTAEKLFF,TGCAGTGCTAGAGAACGGACAGCTGAAAAACTGTTTTTT
TRBD1,many,TRBV7-9,TRBJ2-7,CASSGQGYEQYF,TGTGCCAGCAGCGGACAGGGCTACGAGCAGTACTTC
-,-,TRBV30,TRBJ2-1,CAWSLGGNEQFF,TGTGCCTGGAGTCTGGGCGGCAATGAGCAGTTCTTC
TRBD1,many,TRBV12-3/TRBV12-4,TRBJ2-7,CASSRDRAKEQYF,TGTGCCAGCAGTAGGGACAGGGCGAAAGAGCAGTACTTC
-,many,TRBV5-1,TRBJ2-7,CASSLPGKGLYEQYF,TGCGCCAGCAGCCTCCCGGGTAAAGGCCTCTACGAGCAGTACTTC
TRBD1,many,TRBV12-3/TRBV12-4,TRBJ2-1,CASSLGAGQGVNEQFF,TGTGCCAGCAGTTTAGGGGCGGGACAGGGGGTTAATGAGCAGTTCTTC
TRBD2,-,TRBV20-1,TRBJ2-3,CSARLAGARTDTQYF,TGCAGTGCTCGACTAGCGGGGGCCCGCACAGATACGCAGTATTTT
TRBD1,-,TRBV12-3/TRBV12-4,TRBJ1-2,CASSLSQGFNYGYTF,TGTGCCAGCAGTTTGTCACAGGGGTTTAACTATGGCTACACCTTC
-,-,TRBV27,TRBJ1-1,CASSFRQNTEAFF,TGTGCCAGCAGTTTTAGGCAGAACACTGAAGCTTTCTTT
TRBD1,few,TRBV27,TRBJ1-1,CASSPDRVEAFF,TGTGCCAGCAGCCCGGACAGGGTTGAAGCTTTCTTT
-,few,TRBV5-1,TRBJ1-1,CASSLTHRITLNTEAFF,TGCGCCAGCAGCTTAACTCACAGGATCACTCTGAACACTGAAGCTTTCTTT
-,-,TRBV5-5,TRBJ2-5,CASSFAADQETQYF,TGTGCCAGCAGCTTTGCTGCGGACCAAGAGACCCAGTACTTC
TRBD2,-,TRBV20-1,TRBJ2-1,CSARGTSGWYKQFF,TGCAGTGCTAGAGGGACTAGCGGTTGGTATAAGCAGTTCTTC
-,-,TRBV3-1,TRBJ1-1,CASSQWTALGAEAFF,TGTGCCAGCAGCCAATGGACAGCCCTGGGGGCTGAAGCTTTCTTT
-,-,TRBV5-1,TRBJ1-1,CASSPRGGGTEAFF,TGCGCCAGCAGCCCACGCGGCGGGGGCACTGAAGCTTTCTTT
-,few,TRBV28,TRBJ2-1,CASRLSPYNEQFF,TGTGCCAGCAGGCTGTCCCCCTACAATGAGCAGTTCTTC
-,many,TRBV18,TRBJ2-5,CASSPWTAETQYF,TGTGCCAGCTCACCATGGACAGCGGAGACCCAGTACTTC
-,-,TRBV25-1,TRBJ2-4,CASSDPGLGGIQYF,TGTGCCAGCAGTGACCCGGGATTGGGGGGCATTCAGTACTTC
-,many,TRBV12-3/TRBV12-4,TRBJ2-1,CASSWGSQFNEQFF,TGTGCCAGCAGTTGGGGATCTCAGTTCAATGAGCAGTTCTTC
-,many,TRBV12-3/TRBV12-4,TRBJ1-4,CASSLFGGGNEKLFF,TGTGCCAGCAGTTTATTTGGAGGGGGAAATGAAAAACTGTTTTTT
TRBD1,few,TRBV19,TRBJ2-7,CASSIAGQAYEQYF,TGTGCCAGTAGTATTGCGGGACAGGCCTACGAGCAGTACTTC
-,few,TRBV9,TRBJ2-6,CASSVPLSGANVLTF,TGTGCCAGCAGCGTTCCCCTCTCTGGGGCCAACGTCCTGACTTTC
TRBD1,many,TRBV12-3/TRBV12-4,TRBJ2-2,CASSSRQGTGELFF,TGTGCCAGCAGTTCCCGACAGGGCACCGGGGAGCTGTTTTTT
-,-,TRBV6-5,TRBJ2-3,CASSFGPTSTDTQYF,TGTGCCAGCAGTTTTGGGCCGACTAGCACAGATACGCAGTATTTT
-,many,TRBV7-6,TRBJ1-1,CASSLAADSTEAFF,TGTGCCAGCAGCTTAGCGGCGGATTCTACTGAAGCTTTCTTT
-,few,TRBV5-1,TRBJ2-5,CASSLMSQQETQYF,TGCGCCAGCAGCTTGATGAGTCAGCAAGAGACCCAGTACTTC
TRBD2,few,TRBV7-9,TRBJ2-5,CASSLGASGAQETQYF,TGTGCCAGCAGCTTAGGGGCTAGCGGAGCCCAAGAGACCCAGTACTTC
-,-,TRBV6-6,TRBJ1-5,CASSYSAERAQHF,TGTGCCAGCAGTTACTCTGCAGAGCGAGCCCAGCATTTT
TRBD2,-,TRBV4-3,TRBJ2-7,CASSPGTSGYEQYF,TGCGCCAGCAGCCCGGGGACTAGCGGCTACGAGCAGTACTTC
TRBD2,-,TRBV20-1,TRBJ2-2,CSAAEGLAGGGELFF,TGCAGTGCCGCAGAGGGACTAGCGGGGGGCGGGGAGCTGTTTTTT
-,many,TRBV18,TRBJ2-5,CASSGGLQETQYF,TGTGCCAGCTCCGGGGGCCTCCAAGAGACCCAGTACTTC
TRBD1,-,TRBV5-1,TRBJ2-7,CASSLGWTGDNEQYF,TGCGCCAGCAGCTTGGGCTGGACAGGGGATAACGAGCAGTACTTC
-,-,TRBV6-4,TRBJ2-1,CASSDSWAGAYNEQFF,TGTGCCAGCAGTGACAGCTGGGCAGGGGCGTACAATGAGCAGTTCTTC
TRBD1,-,TRBV29-1,TRBJ2-6,CSVSRGFSTTGANVLTF,TGCAGCGTAAGCAGGGGGTTTAGTACAACTGGGGCCAACGTCCTGACTTTC
-,many,TRBV12-3/TRBV12-4,TRBJ2-1,CASRADSGRIQFF,TGTGCCAGCAGGGCAGATAGTGGTCGTATCCAGTTCTTC
TRBD2,many,TRBV5-1,TRBJ2-3,CASKGLAGASTDTQYF,TGCGCCAGCAAGGGACTAGCGGGGGCTAGCACAGATACGCAGTATTTT
TRBD1,many,TRBV6-1,TRBJ2-7,CASIRDSDEHEQYF,TGTGCCAGCATCCGGGACAGCGATGAGCACGAGCAGTACTTC
-,many,TRBV20-1,TRBJ2-1,CSARDQGTDYNEQFF,TGCAGTGCTAGAGATCAGGGGACCGACTACAATGAGCAGTTCTTC